Presented here are 3 T cell receptor beta chains from one specimen sequenced in a study of blood T cell repertoires in COVID-19. Only in-frame clones appear in the TCRdb table, and some are missing; sequencing was by immunoSEQ multiplex PCR. The table lists about 110,000 clones, more than 75% of them singletons. The sample taken for sequencing was peripheral blood. Receptors were obtained from a human donor in a cohort sampled during active COVID-19.

This clone came up once. The gene calls are TRBV28 and TRBJ2-3; 9 bases are shared with TRBD1. This CDR3 has 15 residues. The germline V gene has CDR1 MDHEN and CDR2 SYDVKM. V lost 6 bases, J lost 2 bases, and 6 bases stayed unmatched. In DNA, the CDR3 is TGTGCCAGCAGCGTGCGGGACAGGGTCACAGATACGCAGTATTTT. Residues: CASSVRDRVTDTQYF. Full variable domain (missing parts from reference TRBV28 and TRBJ2-3): DVKVTQSSRYLVKRTGEKVFLECVQDMDHENMFWYRQDPGLGLRLIYFSYDVKMKEKGDIPEGYSVSREKKERFSLILESASTNQTSMYLCASSVRDRVTDTQYFGPGTRLTVL.

The chain is built from TRBV28 and TRBJ1-5; D might be TRBD1 (6 bases). Trimming left V 5 bases short and J 6 bases short, with 17 bases between. Germline V gene sequence: CDR1 MDHEN, CDR2 SYDVKM. The CDR3 is 15 residues long. CDR3 loop: CASSPPRGNSQPQHF. DNA for the CDR3: TGTGCCAGCAGTCCCCCCAGGGGAAATAGTCAGCCCCAGCATTTT. The complete variable domain, with remaining parts taken from reference TRBV28 and TRBJ1-5, reads DVKVTQSSRYLVKRTGEKVFLECVQDMDHENMFWYRQDPGLGLRLIYFSYDVKMKEKGDIPEGYSVSREKKERFSLILESASTNQTSMYLCASSPPRGNSQPQHFGDGTRLSIL.

The chain employs TRBV6-2 or TRBV6-3 and TRBJ1-1; D unresolved. V dropped 2 bases and J dropped 0 bases, with 7 bases sitting between them. This CDR3 spans 14 amino acids. CDR1 is MNHEY and CDR2 is SVGEGT in the germline V gene. Here the CDR3 DNA reads TGTGCCAGCAGTTACCCGGAGATGAACACTGAAGCTTTCTTT. This encodes CASSYPEMNTEAFF.